Included here is one TCR beta chain sequence, with context. The sample comes from a study of blood T cell repertoires in COVID-19. V was shortened by 0 bases and J by 3 bases, with 18 bases between the two germline ends. The CDR3 length is 17 residues. Germline V gives CDR1 LGHNA, CDR2 YSLEER. Sequencing used immunoSEQ multiplex PCR; TCRdb keeps in-frame clones, though not all of them. The sample includes approximately 150,000 clones, 82% seen only once; the top ten take 8.4%. Sample: peripheral blood. The gene calls are TRBV4-3 and TRBJ2-7, with D perhaps matching TRBD1 (5 bases). The origin of this receptor is a woman aged 65 to 85 with acute or convalescent COVID-19. The CDR3 nucleotides are TGCGCCAGCAGCCAAGATAAAGGGGTGTTCCCAGGCTACGAGCAGTACTTC. Its translation: CASSQDKGVFPGYEQYF.